Listed here are 27 T cell receptor beta chains from one sample, sequenced in a study of blood T cell repertoires in COVID-19. The repertoire was sequenced with immunoSEQ multiplex PCR; TCRdb's copy has only in-frame clones and lacks some. The table lists 20,000 or so clones, about 85% of them singletons. Sequenced input: peripheral blood. The receptors come from a human donor with active COVID-19. The donor label of this sample is uncertain.

This clone is a singleton in its sample. For the CDR3, the DNA is TGTGCCAGCAGTCCCTCCAACGGGGAAAGGAACTATGGCTACACCTTC. This codes for CASSPSNGERNYGYTF. The V call is TRBV27, the J call TRBJ1-2; D not resolved. The CDR3 spans 16 residues. Looked up from germline, CDR1 is MNHEY and CDR2 is SMNVEV (reference sequence). V lost 5 bases, J lost 2 bases, and 18 bases lay in between.

This CDR3 reads CASKRDRGVAEAFF. CDR3 nucleotides: TGTGCCAGCAAGCGGGACAGGGGTGTTGCTGAAGCTTTCTTT. V is TRBV27 and J is TRBJ1-1, with 10 bases identical to TRBD1. The CDR3 runs 14 residues. J was trimmed by 6 bases and V by 7 bases; bases with no gene match: 8. Germline lookup yields CDR1 MNHEY and CDR2 SMNVEV (reference sequence).

The chain joins TRBV29-1 to TRBJ2-7, with 8 bases that match TRBD2. This CDR3 comprises 13 residues. Germline V gene sequence: CDR1 SQVTM, CDR2 ANQGSEA. V was pared by 4 bases and J by 4 bases, with 6 bases of the junction left unmatched. The CDR3 sequence: CSVAAGAVYEQYF. The CDR3 nucleotides are TGCAGCGTTGCAGCGGGAGCAGTTTACGAGCAGTACTTC.

This chain uses TRBV6-2 or TRBV6-3 with TRBJ1-5; no firm D call. This CDR3 is built from 18 residues. Per germline, CDR1 MNHEY and CDR2 SVGEGT. V was clipped by 0 bases and J by 7 bases, with 22 bases between them. CDR3 sequence: CASSYSIASRGEGQPQHF. The CDR3 coding sequence is TGTGCCAGCAGTTACTCGATCGCGTCACGAGGTGAGGGCCAGCCCCAGCATTTT.

The rearrangement links TRBV11-2 to TRBJ2-1, with 8 bases fitting TRBD2. The junction had 12 bases not matched to a gene; V was cut back by 0 bases and J by 5 bases. CDR1 and CDR2 (germline): SGHAT, FQNNGV. This CDR3 spans 18 amino acids. The CDR3 coding sequence is TGTGCCAGCAGCTTAGAAAAGTTAGCGGGAAGGGGTAACAATGAGCAGTTCTTC. Its protein is CASSLEKLAGRGNNEQFF. The complete variable domain, with remaining parts taken from reference TRBV11-2 and TRBJ2-1, reads EAGVAQSPRYKIIEKRQSVAFWCNPISGHATLYWYQQILGQGPKLLIQFQNNGVVDDSQLPKDRFSAERLKGVDSTLKIQPAKLEDSAVYLCASSLEKLAGRGNNEQFFGPGTRLTVL.

This chain connects TRBV11-2 to TRBJ1-3; D gene ambiguous. The V end was cut by 6 bases, the J end by 4 bases, with 16 bases between. Germline V gene sequence: CDR1 SGHAT, CDR2 FQNNGV. The CDR3 loop spans 15 amino acids. CDR3 in amino acids: CASSPLRSRGNTIYF. In DNA form, the CDR3 reads TGTGCCAGCAGTCCCCTGCGCTCCAGGGGAAACACCATATATTTT.

The chain carries TRBV4-1 and TRBJ2-1; 7 bases map to TRBD2. Per the germline V gene, CDR1 is MGHRA and CDR2 is YSYEKL. The CDR3 covers 14 residues. Losses at the gene ends were 3 bases for V and 6 bases for J; bases not matched to a gene: 5. The CDR3 nucleotides read TGCGCCAGCAGCCACGAGACTAGCCGCAATGAGCAGTTCTTC. It yields the protein CASSHETSRNEQFF.

This clone was counted once. The CDR3 DNA reads TGTGCCAGCAGTTTGCAGGGCGGGAAACATGGCTACACCTTC. Translating it yields CASSLQGGKHGYTF. The V and J genes are TRBV6-5 and TRBJ1-2; perhaps TRBD1 as D (5 bases). The CDR3 is made up of 14 amino acids. Germline CDR1 reads MNHEY; CDR2 reads SVGAGI. Trimming shortened V by 4 bases and J by 6 bases, and 15 bases separated the two germline ends.

V and J are TRBV29-1 and TRBJ2-5, with 9 bases aligning to TRBD1. Germline V gives CDR1 SQVTM, CDR2 ANQGSEA. This CDR3 has 16 amino acids. With 0 bases clipped from V and 1 base from J, the junction kept 6 bases outside the gene matches. The CDR3 is CSVEDVGTGFQETQYF. DNA of the CDR3: TGCAGCGTTGAAGACGTCGGGACAGGGTTCCAAGAGACCCAGTACTTC.

V usage is TRBV12-3 or TRBV12-4 and J usage is TRBJ1-1; 9 nucleotides match TRBD1. The ends lost 7 bases at V and 6 bases at J; junction bases unmatched: 6. The length of the CDR3 is 13 residues. As DNA, the CDR3 is TGTGCCAGCATAAACCGACAGGGGGCTGAAGCTTTCTTT. This codes for CASINRQGAEAFF.

This rearrangement joins TRBV9 to TRBJ2-3; TRBD1 is a possible D gene (6 bases). Germline CDR1 and CDR2: SGDLS and YYNGEE. With 1 base removed from V and 0 bases from J, the gap between germline ends came to 9 bases. CDR3 size: 15 residues. CDR3 region: CASSVRQASTDTQYF. The CDR3 nucleotides are TGTGCCAGCAGCGTAAGACAGGCTAGCACAGATACGCAGTATTTT.

DNA of the CDR3: TGTGCCAGCAGCTTTTTCGGGACTAGCGAATTCCCAGATACGCAGTATTTT. Translation gives CASSFFGTSEFPDTQYF. The chain links TRBV5-6 to TRBJ2-3; 10 bases are shared with TRBD2. The germline gives CDR1 SGHDT, CDR2 YYEEEE. Unmatched junction bases numbered 10, after V lost 2 bases and J lost 4 bases. The CDR3 contains 17 residues. The full variable domain, with the rest looked up from reference TRBV5-6 and TRBJ2-3, is DAGVTQSPTHLIKTRGQQVTLRCSPKSGHDTVSWYQQALGQGPQFIFQYYEEEERQRGNFPDRFSGHQFPNYSSELNVNALLLGDSALYLCASSFFGTSEFPDTQYFGPGTRLTVL.

V usage is TRBV5-4 and J usage is TRBJ2-1, with D possibly matching TRBD1 (5 bases). The CDR3 is 15 amino acids. Germline assignment: CDR1 SGHNT and CDR2 YYREEE (reference sequence). Trimming stripped 2 bases from V and 7 bases from J, with 16 bases between. CDR3: CASSLGASGVNEQFF. The CDR3 bases are TGTGCCAGCAGCTTAGGGGCTAGTGGAGTAAATGAGCAGTTCTTC.

The chain carries TRBV11-2 and TRBJ2-7; 10 bases are shared with TRBD2. The CDR3 sequence is 13 residues long. The ends lost 9 bases at V and 4 bases at J; junction bases unmatched: 6. Germline V gives CDR1 SGHAT, CDR2 FQNNGV. CDR3 coding DNA: TGTGCCAGTACCGGGACTAGCGTGTACGAGCAGTACTTC. Amino acid sequence: CASTGTSVYEQYF. The entire variable domain, with the rest obtained from reference TRBV11-2 and TRBJ2-7, is as follows: EAGVAQSPRYKIIEKRQSVAFWCNPISGHATLYWYQQILGQGPKLLIQFQNNGVVDDSQLPKDRFSAERLKGVDSTLKIQPAKLEDSAVYLCASTGTSVYEQYFGPGTRLTVT.

The chain couples TRBV5-6 to TRBJ2-1; D is perhaps TRBD1 (6 bases). CDR3 length: 15 amino acids. Trimming took off 5 bases at V and 7 bases at J, with 19 bases between the two ends. Germline lookup yields CDR1 SGHDT and CDR2 YYEEEE. This chain's CDR3 is CASSPQGLNLNEQFF. CDR3 DNA: TGTGCCAGCAGTCCACAGGGTTTGAATCTTAATGAGCAGTTCTTC. Looking up the rest from reference TRBV5-6 and TRBJ2-1 gives the full variable domain: DAGVTQSPTHLIKTRGQQVTLRCSPKSGHDTVSWYQQALGQGPQFIFQYYEEEERQRGNFPDRFSGHQFPNYSSELNVNALLLGDSALYLCASSPQGLNLNEQFFGPGTRLTVL.

The CDR3 reads CSVEVGSSYNEQFF. The DNA of the CDR3 is TGCAGCGTTGAGGTCGGGAGCTCCTACAATGAGCAGTTCTTC. This chain links TRBV29-1 with TRBJ2-1; a possible D gene is TRBD2 (6 bases). This CDR3 contains 14 residues. V was shortened by 3 bases and J by 0 bases, with 9 bases between the two germline ends. Germline V gene data show CDR1 as SQVTM and CDR2 as ANQGSEA.

The V call is TRBV5-1, the J call TRBJ2-7; perhaps TRBD2 as D (8 bases). Germline values: CDR1 SGHRS, CDR2 YFSETQ. The CDR3 extends over 13 amino acids. Between the trimmed V and J ends, which lost 4 bases and 5 bases, there was a span of 13 bases. The CDR3 protein is CASSREGANEQYF. CDR3 DNA: TGCGCCAGCAGCCGGGAGGGGGCCAACGAGCAGTACTTC.

This clone was observed a single time. The chain carries TRBV9 and TRBJ2-2, with D tentatively TRBD2 (5 bases). Per germline, CDR1 SGDLS and CDR2 YYNGEE. This CDR3 region has 13 residues. V lost 3 bases, J lost 7 bases, and 10 bases lay in between. In DNA, the CDR3 is TGTGCCAGCAGCGCCTTCGGAGGCGGGGAGCTGTTTTTT. The encoded protein is CASSAFGGGELFF.

V usage is TRBV19 and J usage is TRBJ2-3; 8 nucleotides align to TRBD2. Germline V gives CDR1 LNHDA, CDR2 SQIVND (reference sequence). After removal of 4 bases from V and 11 bases from J, the junction contained 8 bases not matched to a gene. This CDR3 contains 13 residues. The CDR3 is CASSRELAARQYF. CDR3 in DNA: TGTGCCAGTAGTAGGGAACTAGCGGCGAGGCAGTATTTT. The full variable domain, with the rest looked up from reference TRBV19 and TRBJ2-3, is DGGITQSPKYLFRKEGQNVTLSCEQNLNHDAMYWYRQDPGQGLRLIYYSQIVNDFQKGDIAEGYSVSREKKESFPLTVTSAQKNPTAFYLCASSRELAARQYFGPGTRLTVL.

The V gene is TRBV3-1 (or the pseudogene TRBV3-2), the J gene TRBJ2-6; D unresolved. CDR1 is LGHDT and CDR2 is YNNKEL in the germline V gene (reference sequence). This CDR3 has 17 amino acids. Trimming stripped 4 bases from V and 4 bases from J, with 17 bases between. The CDR3 region has the DNA TGTGCCAGCAGCCCCCGTGGTTTTAAGAGAGGGGCCAACGTCCTGACTTTC. Protein product: CASSPRGFKRGANVLTF.

A note on this clone: A junction boundary mismatches the germline segment, possibly from a read error. The chain couples TRBV2 to TRBJ1-1; D may be TRBD1 (6 bases). Germline-derived CDR1 and CDR2 are SNHLY and FYNNEI. This CDR3 spans 15 amino acids. CDR3 bases: TGTGCCAGCAGGGAAGGACAGAGAATGAACGCTGAAGCTTTCTTT. Translation: CASREGQRMNAEAFF.

The chain couples TRBV7-2 to TRBJ2-1, with TRBD2 identical over 14 bases. The CDR3 has 15 residues. Germline CDR1 reads SGHTA; CDR2 reads FQGNSA. Trimming at V came to 4 bases and at J to 9 bases, leaving 5 bases not matched to a gene. CDR3 region: CASSSGLAGVGEQFF. The CDR3 DNA is TGTGCCAGCAGCTCGGGACTAGCGGGAGTCGGTGAGCAGTTCTTC.

The rearrangement joins TRBV5-4 to TRBJ1-2; 8 bases are a match to TRBD1. CDR1 is SGHNT, CDR2 YYREEE, per germline (reference sequence). V lost 3 bases, J lost 4 bases, and 5 bases stayed unmatched. CDR3 length: 14 amino acids. The CDR3: CASSSRQGRYGYTF. CDR3 nucleotide sequence: TGTGCCAGCAGCTCCCGACAGGGGCGCTATGGCTACACCTTC.

The gene calls are TRBV19 and TRBJ2-3; 7 bases are a match to TRBD1. The CDR3 is made up of 16 amino acids. Germline V gives CDR1 LNHDA, CDR2 SQIVND (reference sequence). The V and J ends lost 3 bases and 3 bases, in that order; junction bases with no gene match: 9. CDR3 sequence: CASSIVPGQLTDTQYF. The CDR3 nucleotides read TGTGCCAGTAGTATTGTACCGGGACAGCTAACAGATACGCAGTATTTT.

The chain employs TRBV7-9 and TRBJ2-1, with D perhaps TRBD2 (5 bases). Germline V lookup: CDR1 SEHNR, CDR2 FQNEAQ (reference sequence). Trimming removed 1 base at V and 10 bases at J, with 8 bases between. The CDR3 has 12 amino acids. The CDR3 is CASSLERVEQFF. The CDR3 nucleotides read TGTGCCAGCAGCTTAGAGAGGGTCGAGCAGTTCTTC.

This chain connects TRBV2 to TRBJ2-7; 9 nucleotides align to TRBD1. V dropped 9 bases and J dropped 4; count of bases not matched to a gene: 7. The CDR3 has 13 residues. CDR1 is SNHLY, CDR2 FYNNEI, per germline. The CDR3 DNA reads as TGTGCCAGAACGACCGGGACAGGGTACGAGCAGTACTTC. Its translation: CARTTGTGYEQYF.

The chain is built from TRBV2 and TRBJ1-2; D possibly corresponds to TRBD1 (5 bases). V shed 9 bases and J shed 8 bases, with 10 bases lying between them. Germline V CDR1 and CDR2: SNHLY, FYNNEI. CDR3 length: 10 amino acids. CDR3 in DNA: TGTGCCAGTCGTGGGGCGGGCTACACCTTC. It translates to CASRGAGYTF.